One and the same sample provided the 19 T cell receptor beta chains below, sequenced in a study of T cell responses to AZD1222 COVID-19 vaccine. Clones were read by immunoSEQ multiplex PCR, and TCRdb kept only the in-frame ones, dropping some. The table records 95,000 to 100,000 clones, 70% to 90% of them present only once. Sequenced here: peripheral blood, sampled 28 days after the second AZD1222 dose. The receptors shown here come from an adult who received the AZD1222 COVID-19 vaccine.

This clone has a single count. V is TRBV29-1 and J is TRBJ2-1; D remains ambiguous. The ends were cut back, 3 bases at V and 7 bases at J, with 13 bases in the middle. CDR3 length: 13 amino acids. Germline CDR1 SQVTM, CDR2 ANQGSEA. CDR3 bases: TGCAGCGTTGAGGTTTACTTGGGGAATGAGCAGTTCTTC. Translation: CSVEVYLGNEQFF.

The chain employs TRBV6-4 and TRBJ1-4; D perhaps matches TRBD1 (5 bases). This CDR3 spans 13 amino acids. The germline V and J ends were trimmed by 4 bases and 4 bases, with 7 bases remaining between them. The germline V gene has CDR1 MRHNA and CDR2 SNTAGT. The CDR3 region has the DNA TGTGCCAGCAGTGGACAGATTAATGAAAAACTGTTTTTT. Residues: CASSGQINEKLFF.

The chain combines TRBV30 with TRBJ2-7; D gene ambiguous. CDR3 size: 12 residues. CDR1 and CDR2 from the germline V gene are GTSNPN and SVGIG (reference sequence). The ends were cut back, 0 bases at V and 4 bases at J, with 7 bases in the middle. The CDR3 sequence is CAWSVTAYEQYF. CDR3 sequence (DNA): TGTGCCTGGAGTGTCACGGCTTACGAGCAGTACTTC.

In DNA form, the CDR3 reads TGTGCCAGCACCCTGGCAGGGGGCGGGGAGCTGTTTTTT. Its translation is CASTLAGGGELFF. The chain uses TRBV27 and TRBJ2-2, with 7 bases that match TRBD1. Trimming removed 7 bases from V and 7 bases from J; junction bases left unmatched: 6. Germline CDR1 MNHEY, CDR2 SMNVEV (reference sequence). The CDR3 has 13 amino acids.

The chain is built from TRBV28 and TRBJ2-7, with 9 bases fitting TRBD1. This CDR3 region has 16 residues. Trimming removed 4 bases from V and 3 bases from J; junction bases left unmatched: 10. Germline V gene lookup returns CDR1 MDHEN and CDR2 SYDVKM. CDR3: CASSSPGQGTIYEQYF. The CDR3 bases are TGTGCCAGCAGTTCCCCAGGACAGGGGACTATCTACGAGCAGTACTTC.

This chain joins TRBV7-9 and TRBJ2-1, with 11 bases aligning to TRBD2. V lost 5 bases and J lost 7; bases outside the gene matches: 1. This CDR3 region has 13 residues. Germline V gene lookup returns CDR1 SEHNR and CDR2 FQNEAQ (reference sequence). The DNA of the CDR3 is TGTGCCAGCAGCCGGACTAGCGGGAATGAGCAGTTCTTC. As protein: CASSRTSGNEQFF. The full variable domain, its missing parts supplied by reference TRBV7-9 and TRBJ2-1, is DTGVSQNPRHKITKRGQNVTFRCDPISEHNRLYWYRQTLGQGPEFLTYFQNEAQLEKSRLLSDRFSAERPKGSFSTLEIQRTEQGDSAMYLCASSRTSGNEQFFGPGTRLTVL.

The rearrangement uses TRBV7-9 and TRBJ2-7; D uncertain. The CDR3 sequence is 13 residues long. Trimming stripped 6 bases from V and 6 bases from J, with 15 bases between. Germline lookup yields CDR1 SEHNR and CDR2 FQNEAQ (reference sequence). The CDR3, as DNA: TGTGCCAGCAGACCTGCAGTTGAGAGCGAGCAGTACTTC. The encoded protein is CASRPAVESEQYF. The whole variable domain, filled in from reference TRBV7-9 and TRBJ2-7, reads DTGVSQNPRHKITKRGQNVTFRCDPISEHNRLYWYRQTLGQGPEFLTYFQNEAQLEKSRLLSDRFSAERPKGSFSTLEIQRTEQGDSAMYLCASRPAVESEQYFGPGTRLTVT.

The chain joins TRBV18 to TRBJ2-5; 8 nucleotides line up with TRBD1. V dropped 4 bases and J dropped 1; count of bases not matched to a gene: 2. The CDR3 contains 14 residues. The germline V gene encodes CDR1 KGHSH and CDR2 LQKENI. CDR3 loop: CASSRDRGQETQYF. The CDR3, as DNA: TGTGCCAGCTCACGAGACAGGGGCCAAGAGACCCAGTACTTC.

The V gene is TRBV21-1, the J gene TRBJ2-7. TRBV21-1 is a listed pseudogene. The CDR3 sequence is 13 residues long. The chain's CDR3 is CASSKSPEKGQYF. The CDR3 bases are TGTGCCAGCAGCAAAAGCCCGGAGAAGGGTCAGTACTTC.

The chain employs TRBV10-2 and TRBJ2-1; a weak D match, TRBD2 (7 bases). The germline gives CDR1 WSHSY, CDR2 SAAADI. Trimming shortened V by 6 bases and J by 2 bases, and 14 bases separated the two germline ends. The CDR3 loop spans 15 amino acids. The CDR3 loop is CASRTPGGPYNEQFF. Written as DNA, the CDR3 is TGCGCCAGCAGGACCCCGGGGGGCCCCTACAATGAGCAGTTCTTC.

The V and J genes are TRBV15 and TRBJ1-5, with unresolved D. CDR3 length: 15 residues. The germline V gene has CDR1 LNHNV and CDR2 YYDKDF (reference sequence). V was cut by 2 bases and J by 0 bases, with 8 bases left in between. The CDR3: CATSRLGDSNQPQHF. The CDR3, as DNA: TGTGCCACCAGCAGACTTGGAGATAGCAATCAGCCCCAGCATTTT.

This rearrangement joins TRBV2 to TRBJ1-5; TRBD1 agrees at 7 bases. Germline assignment: CDR1 SNHLY and CDR2 FYNNEI. The CDR3 is made up of 13 amino acids. The V segment lost 8 bases and the J segment 3 bases; nucleotides outside the gene matches: 4. The CDR3 DNA reads TGTGCCAGCCAGACAGGGATCAATCAGCCCCAGCATTTT. Protein sequence: CASQTGINQPQHF. The whole variable domain, remainder taken from reference TRBV2 and TRBJ1-5, is EPEVTQTPSHQVTQMGQEVILRCVPISNHLYFYWYRQILGQKVEFLVSFYNNEISEKSEIFDDQFSVERPDGSNFTLKIRSTKLEDSAMYFCASQTGINQPQHFGDGTRLSIL.

The J gene is TRBJ2-1, the V gene TRBV5-4; TRBD2 matches at 14 bases. The CDR3 totals 16 residues. Germline CDR1 reads SGHNT; CDR2 reads YYREEE (reference sequence). V shed 0 bases, J shed 8 bases, and the junction held 4 bases outside the gene matches. This CDR3 is CASSLGGTSGSHEQFF. The CDR3, as DNA: TGTGCCAGCAGCTTGGGGGGGACTAGCGGGAGCCATGAGCAGTTCTTC.

This chain links TRBV5-1 with TRBJ2-2; no definite D call. Germline V gene data show CDR1 as SGHRS and CDR2 as YFSETQ. The V end was cut by 4 bases, the J end by 0 bases, with 13 bases between. This CDR3 contains 16 residues. CDR3 sequence (DNA): TGCGCCAGCAGCCCCCTCCCCGTTCCGAACACCGGGGAGCTGTTTTTT. Encoded protein: CASSPLPVPNTGELFF.

The chain carries TRBV15 and TRBJ1-2; weak D call: TRBD1 (5 bases). The CDR3 length is 16 residues. Germline V CDR1 and CDR2: LNHNV, YYDKDF (reference sequence). The germline V and J ends were trimmed by 1 base and 3 bases, with 15 bases remaining between them. The CDR3 coding sequence is TGTGCCACCAGCAGAGGTCCGGGGGAACGGGACTATGGCTACACCTTC. Translating gives CATSRGPGERDYGYTF.

J is TRBJ1-2 and V is TRBV7-9; a weak D match, TRBD1 (5 bases). Germline values: CDR1 SEHNR, CDR2 FQNEAQ (reference sequence). The CDR3 covers 14 residues. Trimming took 3 bases from V and 3 from J, leaving 11 bases between them. The CDR3 bases are TGTGCCAGCAGCTTTATGCCCAGGGACTATGGCTACACCTTC. It translates to CASSFMPRDYGYTF.

V gene TRBV11-2 combines with J gene TRBJ1-1; no reliable D call. V was shortened by 0 bases and J by 0 bases, with 8 bases between the two germline ends. The CDR3 covers 15 residues. Germline CDR1 and CDR2: SGHAT and FQNNGV. CDR3 sequence reads: CASSLEATMNTEAFF. The CDR3 DNA reads as TGTGCCAGCAGCTTAGAGGCCACTATGAACACTGAAGCTTTCTTT.

This rearrangement joins TRBV4-2 to TRBJ2-2; 13 nucleotides line up with TRBD2. J gave up 3 bases and V 4 bases, and 5 bases lay outside the gene matches. The V gene's germline CDR1 is LGHNA and CDR2 YNFKEQ. CDR3 length: 17 amino acids. The CDR3, as DNA: TGTGCCAGCAGCCTCGGGACTAGCGGGGCGGACACCGGGGAGCTGTTTTTT. Translating gives CASSLGTSGADTGELFF.

This rearrangement joins TRBV6-4 to TRBJ1-6; no clear D gene. The CDR3 is made up of 13 amino acids. The germline V gene has CDR1 MRHNA and CDR2 SNTAGT. With 2 bases removed from V and 5 bases from J, the gap between germline ends came to 4 bases. This CDR3 reads CASSDRDNSPLHF. As DNA, the CDR3 is TGTGCCAGCAGTGACAGGGATAATTCACCCCTCCACTTT.